This TCR beta chain was sequenced for a study of vaccination and CD4 T cells after COVID-19. Treatment described: roughly 10-day PBMC culture with coronavirus spike peptide pools or control peptides (ViraFEST assay). This clonotype was counted a few times. Its specificity is unknown. At one end the junction does not follow the germline gene, possibly because of a read error. With the Oncomine TCR Beta short-read assay, DNA from cultured CD4+ T cells was sequenced. Investigators isolated genomic DNA from cultured CD4+ T cells. From the PCR reads, TCRdb called clonotypes with MiXCR, one entry per CDR3 protein. Of about 9,100 distinct CDR3 sequences listed, roughly three fifths are singletons. The sequence was collected from a human donor with COVID-19. The sequencing here drew on cultured CD4+ T cells from blood, taken after SARS-CoV-2 vaccination.

The CDR3 loop is CASSLDSSNSPLHF. CDR3 nucleotide sequence: TGTGCCAGCAGCTTAGACTCCTCTAATTCACCCCTCCACTTT. The rearrangement joins TRBV7-9 to TRBJ1-6; D uncertain. This CDR3 comprises 14 residues. Germline assignment: CDR1 SEHNR and CDR2 FQNEAQ (reference sequence). The whole variable domain, filled in from reference TRBV7-9 and TRBJ1-6, reads DTGVSQNPRHKITKRGQNVTFRCDPISEHNRLYWYRQTLGQGPEFLTYFQNEAQLEKSRLLSDRFSAERPKGSFSTLEIQRTEQGDSAMYLCASSLDSSNSPLHFGNGTRLTVT.